These 20 T cell receptor beta chains were all obtained from the same sample, sequenced in a study of a mutant IDH1 vaccine in newly diagnosed glioma. Assay: immunoSEQ multiplex PCR; the TCRdb copy retains only in-frame clones and omits some. The sample records roughly 40,000 clones, roughly 90% being singletons. Time point denoted: week 5, during vaccination. Vaccinated patients received 300 ug of mutant IDH1 20-mer peptide per dose, with topical imiquimod. No antigen is known for these receptors. The input for sequencing was PBMCs, taken from a glioma patient whose treatment included an IDH1 peptide vaccine. The receptor set was obtained from a man aged 50 to 60 with glioma.

This chain joins TRBV28 and TRBJ2-7, with 7 bases fitting TRBD1. V shed 11 bases and J 5 bases; nucleotides not matched to a gene: 9. CDR3 size: 12 residues. The germline CDR1 and CDR2 sequences are MDHEN and SYDVKM. CDR3 residues: CAGGNRGHEQYF. The CDR3 DNA reads as TGTGCCGGAGGAAACAGGGGCCACGAGCAGTACTTC. Full variable domain (rest looked up from reference TRBV28 and TRBJ2-7): DVKVTQSSRYLVKRTGEKVFLECVQDMDHENMFWYRQDPGLGLRLIYFSYDVKMKEKGDIPEGYSVSREKKERFSLILESASTNQTSMYLCAGGNRGHEQYFGPGTRLTVT.

The rearrangement joins TRBV10-3 to TRBJ1-2; D not resolved. This CDR3 contains 12 residues. CDR1 ENHRY and CDR2 SYGVKD come from the germline V gene. Trimming shortened V by 10 bases and J by 8 bases, and 17 bases separated the two germline ends. The CDR3: CATPGGLRGYTF. The CDR3 coding sequence is TGTGCCACCCCCGGCGGGTTGAGAGGCTACACCTTC.

The chain carries TRBV27 and TRBJ2-1; D possibly matches TRBD1 or TRBD2 (5 bases each). CDR3 length: 19 amino acids. Germline CDR1 MNHEY, CDR2 SMNVEV (reference sequence). The germline V and J ends were trimmed by 8 bases and 1 base, with 27 bases remaining between them. CDR3 region: CASFMTHPGNEGSYNEQFF. In DNA, the CDR3 is TGTGCCAGCTTTATGACCCATCCGGGGAACGAGGGGTCCTACAATGAGCAGTTCTTC.

The CDR3 region is CASSLSSETQYF. As DNA, the CDR3 is TGTGCCAGCAGCTTGTCATCAGAGACCCAGTACTTC. The V call is TRBV7-6, the J call TRBJ2-5, with D uncertain. The V gene lost 3 bases and the J gene lost 4 bases, with 6 bases spanning the gap. The CDR3 sequence is 12 residues long. Per germline, CDR1 SGHVS and CDR2 FNYEAQ.

The V call is TRBV2, the J call TRBJ1-3, with TRBD1 matching 7 bases. Trimming took 4 bases from V and 2 from J; bases not matched to a gene: 8. The V gene's germline CDR1 is SNHLY and CDR2 FYNNEI. The CDR3 has 16 amino acids. The CDR3 sequence is CASSVGTVLAGNTIYF. The CDR3 DNA is TGTGCCAGCAGTGTTGGGACAGTACTAGCTGGAAACACCATATATTTT.

This chain uses TRBV30 with TRBJ2-5, with TRBD2 as a possible D gene (6 bases). Germline CDR1 GTSNPN, CDR2 SVGIG (reference sequence). This CDR3 is built from 14 residues. Trimming removed 7 bases at V and 1 base at J, with 16 bases between. Here the CDR3 DNA reads TGTGCCTTAAACAAAGCGGGCCTCCAAGAGACCCAGTACTTC. Its translation: CALNKAGLQETQYF.

The chain uses TRBV6-6 and TRBJ2-1; D is unresolved. V was trimmed by 7 bases and J by 4 bases, leaving 14 bases between them. Looked up from germline, CDR1 is MNHNY and CDR2 is SVGAGI (reference sequence). CDR3 length equals 14 residues. DNA for the CDR3: TGTGCCAGCACACACAGCAGAGAGTACAATGAGCAGTTCTTC. Translation: CASTHSREYNEQFF.

This chain joins TRBV19 and TRBJ1-1; D uncertain. This CDR3 spans 13 amino acids. CDR1 LNHDA and CDR2 SQIVND come from the germline V gene (reference sequence). Trimming stripped 7 bases from V and 1 base from J, with 10 bases between. CDR3 loop: CASTPRGNTEAFF. Written as DNA, the CDR3 is TGTGCCAGTACCCCCCGGGGGAACACTGAAGCTTTCTTT.

This clone was counted between two and nine times. The V gene is TRBV5-1, the J gene TRBJ2-3, with 8 nucleotides matching TRBD1. This CDR3 comprises 15 residues. Per germline, CDR1 SGHRS and CDR2 YFSETQ. With 2 bases clipped from V and 3 bases from J, the junction kept 5 bases outside the gene matches. CDR3 sequence: CASSLSQGATDTQYF. CDR3 nucleotides: TGCGCCAGCAGCTTATCCCAGGGGGCAACAGATACGCAGTATTTT.

This rearrangement joins TRBV2 to TRBJ2-5, with D unclear. The length of the CDR3 is 15 residues. Per germline, CDR1 SNHLY and CDR2 FYNNEI. Trimming shortened V by 3 bases and J by 3 bases, and 14 bases separated the two germline ends. Here the CDR3 reads CASSDWRVVKETQYF. The CDR3 DNA reads as TGTGCCAGCAGTGATTGGCGCGTAGTAAAAGAGACCCAGTACTTC.

The V and J genes are TRBV5-6 and TRBJ1-5; D may be TRBD1 (5 bases). CDR3 size: 15 residues. The germline CDR1 and CDR2 sequences are SGHDT and YYEEEE. Trimming removed 5 bases at V and 4 bases at J, with 16 bases between. CDR3 nucleotide sequence: TGTGCCAGCAGTCAGTCTGGGGGAAGGAATCAGCCCCAGCATTTT. Translation: CASSQSGGRNQPQHF.

This clone occurred a few times. The chain links TRBV7-9 to TRBJ1-2, with TRBD1 matching over 7 bases. This CDR3 is built from 13 residues. Germline CDR1 is SEHNR and CDR2 is FQNEAQ (reference sequence). J was trimmed by 7 bases and V by 6 bases; bases with no gene match: 8. The CDR3 spells CASREQGKVGYTF. The DNA of the CDR3 is TGTGCCAGCAGGGAACAGGGGAAGGTTGGCTACACCTTC. Filled out from reference TRBV7-9 and TRBJ1-2, the complete variable domain reads DTGVSQNPRHKITKRGQNVTFRCDPISEHNRLYWYRQTLGQGPEFLTYFQNEAQLEKSRLLSDRFSAERPKGSFSTLEIQRTEQGDSAMYLCASREQGKVGYTFGSGTRLTVV.

This clone was detected only a few times. The J gene is TRBJ1-6, the V gene TRBV6-1; D not certain. CDR1 and CDR2 (germline): MNHNS, SASEGT. The CDR3 totals 13 residues. V lost 2 bases to trimming and J lost 13 bases, with 12 bases between them. The CDR3 DNA sequence: TGTGCCAGCAGTGAAACCCGAAAAAGTCCCCTCCACTTT. The encoded protein is CASSETRKSPLHF.

The chain carries TRBV27 and TRBJ2-5; D unclear. The CDR3 has 13 residues. V lost 4 bases to trimming and J lost 1 base, with 7 bases between them. Germline values: CDR1 MNHEY, CDR2 SMNVEV (reference sequence). The CDR3 reads CASSSGSQETQYF. As DNA, the CDR3 is TGTGCCAGCAGTTCAGGATCCCAAGAGACCCAGTACTTC.

V is TRBV5-6 and J is TRBJ2-7; tentatively, D is TRBD1 (6 bases). V gave up 4 bases and J gave up 3 bases, with 14 bases separating them. This CDR3 has 14 residues. Per the germline V gene, CDR1 is SGHDT and CDR2 is YYEEEE. The CDR3 spells CASSGKYRDYEQYF. CDR3 nucleotide sequence: TGTGCCAGCAGCGGAAAATACAGGGACTACGAGCAGTACTTC.

The rearrangement uses TRBV10-3 and TRBJ2-1, with D tentatively TRBD1 (5 bases). The CDR3 length is 14 residues. V lost 4 bases and J 4 bases, leaving 11 bases between the germline ends. Germline V CDR1 and CDR2: ENHRY, SYGVKD. The CDR3 reads CAISVDITYNEQFF. The CDR3 DNA is TGTGCCATCAGTGTGGACATTACTTACAATGAGCAGTTCTTC.

The chain carries TRBV7-8 and TRBJ2-7, with D uncertain. Germline lookup yields CDR1 SGHVS and CDR2 FQNEAQ. CDR3 size: 15 residues. Deletions cut 5 bases from V and 3 bases from J, with 17 bases between. The CDR3 sequence: CASSQEITVNYEQYF. CDR3 DNA sequence: TGTGCCAGCAGCCAGGAAATAACAGTGAACTACGAGCAGTACTTC. Variable domain in full (rest from reference TRBV7-8 and TRBJ2-7): GAGVSQSPRYKVAKRGQDVALRCDPISGHVSLFWYQQALGQGPEFLTYFQNEAQLDKSGLPSDRFFAERPEGSVSTLKIQRTQQEDSAVYLCASSQEITVNYEQYFGPGTRLTVT.

Notes on this clone: The final CDR3 position lacks the conserved phenylalanine or tryptophan, pointing to a likely read error. V gene TRBV6-1 combines with J gene TRBJ1-1; D remains ambiguous. The V and J ends lost 6 bases and 6 bases respectively, with 11 bases between them. Germline CDR1 reads MNHNS; CDR2 reads SASEGT. CDR3 size: 12 residues. As DNA, the CDR3 is TGTGCCAGCAGAGCCTGGGAACCTGAAGCTTTCCTT. Its translation is CASRAWEPEAFL.

V gene TRBV2 combines with J gene TRBJ1-6; D unclear. Germline values: CDR1 SNHLY, CDR2 FYNNEI. This CDR3 contains 13 residues. V dropped 8 bases and J dropped 4 bases, with 9 bases sitting between them. CDR3 sequence (DNA): TGTGCCAGCCACCCGGGATATAATTCACCCCTCCACTTT. It yields the protein CASHPGYNSPLHF.

This chain links TRBV28 with TRBJ2-5, with TRBD1 matching 7 bases. Trimming at V came to 5 bases and at J to 1 base, leaving 16 bases not matched to a gene. This CDR3 spans 18 amino acids. Germline V CDR1 and CDR2: MDHEN, SYDVKM. DNA of the CDR3: TGTGCCAGCAGTAGAGACAGGGTGATACTTCTTGGCCAAGAGACCCAGTACTTC. Translation: CASSRDRVILLGQETQYF.